This TCR beta chain was profiled in a study of shared clonotypes between healthy human individuals. Study-level background: The donors, two women and three men, were aged 18 to 49. Findings and limits, study-wide: Clonotypes shared by all four donors outscored non-shared clonotypes in generation probability.

The study drew its donors from healthy HIV-negative adults without recent acute infections or vaccinations. As for this clone: What it binds is unknown.

The method was immunoSEQ multiplex PCR; TCRdb's version includes in-frame clones alone and lacks a portion of them. The sample yields fewer than 400,000 clones, 74% seen once. This TCR came from a man younger than 40 in good health. The sequencing sample was made of memory CD4+ T cells sorted from blood. This sample's subset: CD45RA-negative fraction.

CDR3 region: CASSARLGQGADTQYF. In DNA form, the CDR3 reads TGTGCCAGCTCAGCGAGACTGGGACAGGGGGCAGATACGCAGTATTTT. The chain recombines TRBV18 with TRBJ2-3, with 11 nucleotides matching TRBD1. CDR1 KGHSH and CDR2 LQKENI come from the germline V gene. The V and J ends lost 5 bases and 4 bases, in that order; junction bases with no gene match: 8. The CDR3 length is 16 residues.